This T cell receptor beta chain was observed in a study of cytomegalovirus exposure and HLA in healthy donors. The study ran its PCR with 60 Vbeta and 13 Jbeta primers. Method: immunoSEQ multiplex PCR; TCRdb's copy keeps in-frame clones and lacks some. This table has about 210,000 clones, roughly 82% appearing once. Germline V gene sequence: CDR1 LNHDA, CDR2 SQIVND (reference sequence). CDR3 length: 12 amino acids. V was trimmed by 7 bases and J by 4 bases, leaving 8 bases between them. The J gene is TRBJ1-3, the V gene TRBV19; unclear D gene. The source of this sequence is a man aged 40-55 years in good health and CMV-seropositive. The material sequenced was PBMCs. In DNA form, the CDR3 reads TGTGCCAGTATAAGCCAAGGAAACACCATATATTTT. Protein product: CASISQGNTIYF.